The source of this T cell receptor (beta chain) is a study of tumor-infiltrating lymphocytes in primary liver carcinoma. CDR1 is MNHEY, CDR2 SVGAGI, per germline. This CDR3 comprises 14 residues. The study co-extracted DNA and RNA from around 18-30 mg of unsorted bulk tissue. General observations from the study: Overlap between tumor regions exceeded overlap of tumor with adjacent tissue or blood.

Constant-region priming of around 500 ng total RNA yielded TCR beta cDNA. Amplification in three nested multiplex PCR rounds with slightly modified ARM-PCR gave rise to TCR beta libraries. Each of the first two PCR rounds ran approximately 9 cycles with TRBV1-TRBV30 forward and C-beta reverse primers. TCRdb recomputed calls from the multiplex PCR reads with MiXCR, one row per CDR3 protein. The table records some 51,000 distinct CDR3 sequences, about 70% of them present only once. To note about this clonotype: The antigen is unknown. The junction departs from germline at one end; a sequencing error may be responsible.

Sequences were obtained from liver tumor tissue from sampling region 3. As for subset: tumor region T3, left-lateral pole. The rearrangement uses TRBV6-5 and TRBJ1-6; possible D gene TRBD1, 5 bases. The clonotype comes from a man aged 40-50 years with primary liver carcinoma and hepatitis B virus infection. The CDR3 bases are TGTGCCAGCAAACCCGGGACGGGAAATTCACCCCTCCGCTTT. Protein: CASKPGTGNSPLRF.